These 30 T cell receptor beta chains originate from one sample sequenced in a study of T cells after posttransplantation cyclophosphamide. Sequencing was performed with immunoSEQ multiplex PCR; in TCRdb, only in-frame clones are kept and a portion is missing. The repertoire holds approximately 40,000 clones, with just under 80% as singletons. Treatment was busulfan-fludarabine conditioning, a marrow graft, and cyclophosphamide on days +3 and +4. Specimen: CD4+ T cells sorted from blood, collected roughly 250 weeks after a stem cell transplant with posttransplant cyclophosphamide. These TCRs come from a female patient between 35 and 55 years old who received an allogeneic stem cell transplant from a related donor, was CMV-positive, and had no GVHD. Among the T cells, some may be from the graft donor.

This chain connects TRBV29-1 to TRBJ2-3; 8 bases align to TRBD2. Germline loops: CDR1 SQVTM, CDR2 ANQGSEA. CDR3 size: 13 residues. Trimming at V came to 6 bases and at J to 3 bases, leaving 5 bases not matched to a gene. CDR3 protein: CSVGTRGTDTQYF. The DNA of the CDR3 is TGCAGCGTGGGGACTAGGGGGACAGATACGCAGTATTTT.

V usage is TRBV6-6 and J usage is TRBJ2-2; 8 nucleotides align to TRBD1. Germline V gene lookup returns CDR1 MNHNY and CDR2 SVGAGI (reference sequence). J gave up 6 bases and V 8 bases, and 8 bases lay outside the gene matches. The CDR3 is 14 residues long. CDR3 in amino acids: CASGKQGDPGELFF. DNA for the CDR3: TGTGCCAGCGGGAAACAGGGGGACCCCGGGGAGCTGTTTTTT.

The genes are TRBV13 and TRBJ2-7; TRBD1 aligns across 9 bases. V trimming: 0 bases; J trimming: 9 bases; junction bases outside the gene matches: 9. The CDR3 sequence is 15 residues long. Germline assignment: CDR1 PRHDT and CDR2 FYEKMQ (reference sequence). CDR3: CASSLGGTGLYSQYF. The CDR3 DNA reads TGTGCCAGCAGCTTAGGAGGGACAGGGCTTTATTCGCAGTACTTC.

This chain joins TRBV7-6 and TRBJ2-5; D might be TRBD1 (7 bases). Deletions cut 5 bases from V and 4 bases from J, with 20 bases between. Germline V lookup: CDR1 SGHVS, CDR2 FNYEAQ. This CDR3 region has 16 residues. The CDR3 region has the DNA TGTGCCAGCAGCCTACCGAAGGTGCAGGGGGGAGAGACCCAGTACTTC. Its translation is CASSLPKVQGGETQYF.

The chain uses TRBV7-2 and TRBJ1-1; tentatively, D is TRBD1 (5 bases). This CDR3 comprises 15 residues. Trimming left V 2 bases short and J 1 base short, with 11 bases between. CDR1 and CDR2 (germline): SGHTA, FQGNSA. CDR3 DNA sequence: TGTGCCAGCAGCTTATGGCCAGGGCCGAACACTGAAGCTTTCTTT. Protein product: CASSLWPGPNTEAFF. The full variable domain, with the rest looked up from reference TRBV7-2 and TRBJ1-1, is GAGVSQSPSNKVTEKGKDVELRCDPISGHTALYWYRQSLGQGLEFLIYFQGNSAPDKSGLPSDRFSAERTGGSVSTLTIQRTQQEDSAVYLCASSLWPGPNTEAFFGQGTRLTVV.

The chain uses TRBV10-2 and TRBJ2-3; unclear D gene. The CDR3 runs to 16 residues. Germline lookup yields CDR1 WSHSY and CDR2 SAAADI. V dropped 3 bases and J dropped 2 bases, with 15 bases sitting between them. The CDR3 loop is CASSDRLHVTTDTQYF. The DNA for the CDR3 is TGCGCCAGCAGTGACCGACTCCACGTCACCACAGATACGCAGTATTTT.

V gene TRBV7-2 combines with J gene TRBJ2-7, with unresolved D. The CDR3 is 13 amino acids. V lost 5 bases and J 0 bases, leaving 8 bases between the germline ends. Germline V lookup: CDR1 SGHTA, CDR2 FQGNSA. The chain's CDR3 is CASSTQSSYEQYF. As DNA, the CDR3 is TGTGCCAGCAGCACACAGAGCTCCTACGAGCAGTACTTC.

DNA of the CDR3: TGTGCCAGCAGTTGGGGTCCGGGACAGGGCCAGAATGAGCAGTTCTTC. Encoded protein: CASSWGPGQGQNEQFF. The chain is built from TRBV6-6 and TRBJ2-1; TRBD1 aligns across 9 bases. The V and J ends lost 4 bases and 7 bases, in that order; junction bases with no gene match: 11. The germline V gene has CDR1 MNHNY and CDR2 SVGAGI (reference sequence). CDR3 length: 16 amino acids.

This chain connects TRBV7-2 to TRBJ2-2; 8 bases are a match to TRBD1. Germline V gene lookup returns CDR1 SGHTA and CDR2 FQGNSA. This CDR3 region has 15 residues. V was pared by 1 base and J by 3 bases, with 1 base of the junction left unmatched. CDR3 sequence: CASSLVTGDTGELFF. CDR3 sequence (DNA): TGTGCCAGCAGCTTAGTGACAGGGGACACCGGGGAGCTGTTTTTT.

The genes are TRBV9 and TRBJ2-7; the match to TRBD1 covers 9 bases. Germline trimming cut 3 bases from V and 6 bases from J; bases unmatched to any gene: 13. The germline CDR1 and CDR2 sequences are SGDLS and YYNGEE. CDR3 length: 16 residues. The CDR3 nucleotides read TGTGCCAGCAGCGGCCCAAGGGGACAGGGATTCGGCGAGCAGTACTTC. Translation gives CASSGPRGQGFGEQYF.

V gene TRBV7-8 combines with J gene TRBJ1-5; a weak D match, TRBD1 (5 bases). CDR3 size: 14 residues. The germline V gene has CDR1 SGHVS and CDR2 FQNEAQ. The V end lost 3 bases, the J end lost 3 bases, and 9 bases lay between the germline ends. As DNA, the CDR3 is TGTGCCAGCAGCTTCCAGGGTCTCAATCAGCCCCAGCATTTT. It is translated as CASSFQGLNQPQHF.

This clone occurred once. This chain links TRBV15 with TRBJ1-1; D not certain. The CDR3 contains 14 residues. V lost 0 bases and J lost 6, with 11 bases in between. Per the germline V gene, CDR1 is LNHNV and CDR2 is YYDKDF (reference sequence). The CDR3 protein is CATSRDRQSAEAFF. The CDR3 nucleotides read TGTGCCACCAGCAGAGATCGGCAGAGCGCTGAAGCTTTCTTT.

The V gene is TRBV30, the J gene TRBJ1-3; D not certain. Trimming cost V 5 bases and J 1 base, with 6 bases left between them. The germline V gene encodes CDR1 GTSNPN and CDR2 SVGIG (reference sequence). The CDR3 covers 12 residues. Written as DNA, the CDR3 is TGTGCCTGGGTCCTATCTGGAAACACCATATATTTT. It yields the protein CAWVLSGNTIYF. The variable domain in full, completed from reference TRBV30 and TRBJ1-3, reads SQTIHQWPATLVQPVGSPLSLECTVEGTSNPNLYWYRQAAGRGLQLLFYSVGIGQISSEVPQNLSASRPQDRQFILSSKKLLLSDSGFYLCAWVLSGNTIYFGEGSWLTVV.

The chain joins TRBV5-4 to TRBJ2-2; possible D gene TRBD2, 7 bases. Deletions cut 6 bases from V and 4 bases from J, with 19 bases between. The germline V gene has CDR1 SGHNT and CDR2 YYREEE (reference sequence). The CDR3 spans 16 residues. The chain's CDR3 is CASTRGGGQVTGELFF. As DNA, the CDR3 is TGTGCCAGCACTCGAGGGGGGGGCCAGGTCACCGGGGAGCTGTTTTTT.

This clone was picked up one time. The chain combines TRBV4-1 with TRBJ2-3, with 11 bases matching TRBD2. The ends lost 0 bases at V and 0 bases at J; junction bases unmatched: 8. The CDR3 sequence is 19 residues long. Germline V lookup: CDR1 MGHRA, CDR2 YSYEKL. The DNA for the CDR3 is TGCGCCAGCAGCCAAGATGGACTAGCGGGTTTTTCTAGCACAGATACGCAGTATTTT. As protein: CASSQDGLAGFSSTDTQYF.

This clone was counted a single time. This chain uses TRBV5-6 with TRBJ2-4; D perhaps matches TRBD1 (6 bases). This CDR3 region has 15 residues. V lost 5 bases and J lost 0, with 12 bases in between. Germline V gene lookup returns CDR1 SGHDT and CDR2 YYEEEE. CDR3 amino acids: CASSTTGLAKNIQYF. In DNA form, the CDR3 reads TGTGCCAGCAGTACCACAGGGCTAGCCAAAAACATTCAGTACTTC. The whole variable domain, filled in from reference TRBV5-6 and TRBJ2-4, reads DAGVTQSPTHLIKTRGQQVTLRCSPKSGHDTVSWYQQALGQGPQFIFQYYEEEERQRGNFPDRFSGHQFPNYSSELNVNALLLGDSALYLCASSTTGLAKNIQYFGAGTRLSVL.

This clone was counted only a few times. The chain uses TRBV15 and TRBJ2-1; 8 nucleotides align to TRBD2. The V segment lost 8 bases and the J segment 7 bases; nucleotides outside the gene matches: 16. The CDR3 covers 16 residues. The germline CDR1 and CDR2 sequences are LNHNV and YYDKDF (reference sequence). As DNA, the CDR3 is TGTGCCACCGGGCGAGACAGCGGGGGTAGATTTAATGAGCAGTTCTTC. It yields the protein CATGRDSGGRFNEQFF.

V and J are TRBV13 and TRBJ1-5; 8 nucleotides match TRBD1. Germline values: CDR1 PRHDT, CDR2 FYEKMQ (reference sequence). Losses at the gene ends were 2 bases for V and 5 bases for J; bases not matched to a gene: 2. This CDR3 has 14 amino acids. The CDR3 coding sequence is TGTGCCAGCAGCTTACAGGGGGCAGATCAGCCCCAGCATTTT. Protein sequence: CASSLQGADQPQHF. Full variable domain (outside the CDR3, taken from reference TRBV13 and TRBJ1-5): AAGVIQSPRHLIKEKRETATLKCYPIPRHDTVYWYQQGPGQDPQFLISFYEKMQSDKGSIPDRFSAQQFSDYHSELNMSSLELGDSALYFCASSLQGADQPQHFGDGTRLSIL.

The chain employs TRBV27 and TRBJ1-6, with a weak D call TRBD1 (5 bases). V lost 5 bases and J lost 1, with 18 bases in between. The CDR3 covers 18 residues. The germline V gene encodes CDR1 MNHEY and CDR2 SMNVEV (reference sequence). CDR3 bases: TGTGCCAGCAGTCTTAGGCCGGGGGGTCGGTCCTATAATTCACCCCTCCACTTT. Translating gives CASSLRPGGRSYNSPLHF.

This chain joins TRBV5-4 and TRBJ1-1; D is unresolved. Germline V lookup: CDR1 SGHNT, CDR2 YYREEE (reference sequence). Trimming cost V 0 bases and J 2 bases, with 8 bases left between them. This CDR3 is built from 14 residues. CDR3 coding DNA: TGTGCCAGCAGCTTGGTCACAGCTAACACTGAAGCTTTCTTT. It yields the protein CASSLVTANTEAFF.

This rearrangement joins TRBV19 to TRBJ1-5; D is unresolved. The V end was cut by 2 bases, the J end by 1 base, with 6 bases between. Germline V gene lookup returns CDR1 LNHDA and CDR2 SQIVND (reference sequence). The CDR3 runs 14 residues. The CDR3 nucleotides are TGTGCCAGTAGTATAAGCACCAGCAATCAGCCCCAGCATTTT. It is translated as CASSISTSNQPQHF.

The chain recombines TRBV19 with TRBJ2-1; 8 bases line up with TRBD1. CDR3 length: 14 residues. Germline V lookup: CDR1 LNHDA, CDR2 SQIVND (reference sequence). With 5 bases clipped from V and 12 bases from J, the junction kept 12 bases outside the gene matches. CDR3 nucleotides: TGTGCCAGTAGTCTACCTCAATCAGGGACAGGGCAGTTCTTC. Translating it yields CASSLPQSGTGQFF. The variable domain in full, completed from reference TRBV19 and TRBJ2-1, reads DGGITQSPKYLFRKEGQNVTLSCEQNLNHDAMYWYRQDPGQGLRLIYYSQIVNDFQKGDIAEGYSVSREKKESFPLTVTSAQKNPTAFYLCASSLPQSGTGQFFGPGTRLTVL.

The chain uses TRBV25-1 and TRBJ2-7; 7 nucleotides align to TRBD1. V shed 5 bases and J 4 bases; nucleotides not matched to a gene: 2. Germline V gene lookup returns CDR1 MGHDK and CDR2 SYGVNS. This CDR3 region has 12 residues. CDR3 sequence: CASSRQGYEQYF. The CDR3 DNA follows: TGTGCCAGCAGTCGACAGGGATACGAGCAGTACTTC.

This clone has a handful of counts. The chain couples TRBV7-2 to TRBJ2-2; the match to TRBD2 covers 15 bases. Germline-derived CDR1 and CDR2 are SGHTA and FQGNSA. V was pared by 4 bases and J by 9 bases, with 9 bases of the junction left unmatched. The CDR3 is made up of 17 amino acids. CDR3 nucleotides: TGTGCCAGCAGCTCCAACCCGGGACTAGCGGGAGGCAGGGAGCTGTTTTTT. This gives the protein CASSSNPGLAGGRELFF.

CDR3 protein: CASSLFAGDDPQETQYF. CDR3 in DNA: TGTGCCAGCAGCTTATTCGCAGGGGACGACCCACAAGAGACCCAGTACTTC. The chain recombines TRBV11-1 with TRBJ2-5; possible D gene TRBD1, 6 bases. From germline, CDR1 is SGHAT and CDR2 FQDESV (reference sequence). Trimming removed 2 bases from V and 2 bases from J, with 18 bases in between. The length of the CDR3 is 17 residues. The whole variable domain, filled in from reference TRBV11-1 and TRBJ2-5, reads EAEVAQSPRYKITEKSQAVAFWCDPISGHATLYWYRQILGQGPELLVQFQDESVVDDSQLPKDRFSAERLKGVDSTLKIQPAELGDSAMYLCASSLFAGDDPQETQYFGPGTRLLVL.

This chain links TRBV4-3 with TRBJ1-6; unclear D gene. With 4 bases removed from V and 14 bases from J, the gap between germline ends came to 12 bases. Per the germline V gene, CDR1 is LGHNA and CDR2 is YSLEER. This CDR3 comprises 12 residues. The CDR3 bases are TGCGCCAGCAGCCGCCTGGCCGGGGCCCTCCACTTT. It yields the protein CASSRLAGALHF.

In this sample, this clone turned up once. The chain has TRBV19 and TRBJ1-5; TRBD1 might be the D (5 bases). Trimming pared 5 bases from V and 8 bases from J, leaving 16 bases between. CDR1 and CDR2 from the germline V gene are LNHDA and SQIVND (reference sequence). The CDR3 sequence is 14 residues long. CDR3 nucleotide sequence: TGTGCCAGTAGTGCGGGACGGGGGAAGGAGCCCCAGCATTTT. Residues: CASSAGRGKEPQHF.

J is TRBJ1-6 and V is TRBV27; TRBD1 matches 8 bases. This CDR3 contains 15 residues. Per germline, CDR1 MNHEY and CDR2 SMNVEV (reference sequence). Trimming cost V 5 bases and J 9 bases; bases outside gene matches: 9. This CDR3 reads CASSPQQGVGSPLHF. CDR3 sequence (DNA): TGTGCCAGCAGTCCTCAACAGGGGGTAGGTTCACCCCTCCACTTT.

This rearrangement joins TRBV5-1 to TRBJ2-3; 8 nucleotides match TRBD2. The CDR3 spans 15 residues. V shed 0 bases, J shed 1 base, and the junction held 1 base outside the gene matches. Germline lookup yields CDR1 SGHRS and CDR2 YFSETQ. This CDR3 reads CASSLAGGRTDTQYF. CDR3 bases: TGCGCCAGCAGCTTGGCGGGGGGGCGCACAGATACGCAGTATTTT.

This chain connects TRBV7-9 to TRBJ2-7; 9 bases match TRBD1. The CDR3 has 15 residues. Germline-derived CDR1 and CDR2 are SEHNR and FQNEAQ (reference sequence). V gave up 2 bases and J gave up 7 bases; unmatched junction bases: 9. The CDR3 DNA sequence: TGTGCCAGCAGCTTAATGACAGGGGGTTCCAATGAGCAGTACTTC. It specifies CASSLMTGGSNEQYF. Full variable domain (remainder filled in from reference TRBV7-9 and TRBJ2-7): DTGVSQNPRHKITKRGQNVTFRCDPISEHNRLYWYRQTLGQGPEFLTYFQNEAQLEKSRLLSDRFSAERPKGSFSTLEIQRTEQGDSAMYLCASSLMTGGSNEQYFGPGTRLTVT.